Below are 5 T cell receptor beta chains sequenced from a single sample in a study of blood T cell repertoires in COVID-19. The table came from immunoSEQ multiplex PCR; TCRdb's copy has only in-frame clones and leaves some out. Of 65,000 to 90,000 clones listed, 88% are singletons. The sequenced material came from peripheral blood. The receptors come from a human donor in a cohort sampled during active COVID-19.

This clone was counted only a few times. The V gene is TRBV3-1 (or the pseudogene TRBV3-2), the J gene TRBJ2-1; no definite D call. Trimming pared 4 bases from V and 8 bases from J, leaving 9 bases between. The CDR3 spans 12 residues. CDR1 is LGHDT, CDR2 YNNKEL, per germline (reference sequence). The DNA for the CDR3 is TGTGCCAGCAGCCTAAGTTGGCATGAGCAGTTCTTC. It is translated as CASSLSWHEQFF.

This clone was counted only a few times. The chain has TRBV28 and TRBJ1-1, with D possibly matching TRBD1 (5 bases). Per the germline V gene, CDR1 is MDHEN and CDR2 is SYDVKM. V dropped 3 bases and J dropped 3 bases, with 11 bases sitting between them. The CDR3 contains 14 residues. CDR3 loop: CASSLGGIDTEAFF. DNA of the CDR3: TGTGCCAGCAGTTTGGGGGGAATCGACACTGAAGCTTTCTTT.

This clone was counted a single time. The chain has TRBV5-6 and TRBJ2-1; TRBD2 matches 7 bases. The germline V gene has CDR1 SGHDT and CDR2 YYEEEE. The V segment lost 4 bases and the J segment 7 bases; nucleotides outside the gene matches: 11. There are 15 residues in the CDR3. This CDR3 is CASSPRYGGWNEQFF. In nucleotides, the CDR3 is TGTGCCAGCAGCCCCAGGTACGGGGGGTGGAATGAGCAGTTCTTC.

The gene calls are TRBV9 and TRBJ2-2; 7 bases match TRBD2. Germline V CDR1 and CDR2: SGDLS, YYNGEE. The trim removed 3 bases at V and 5 bases at J, leaving 1 base unmatched. The CDR3 covers 13 residues. In nucleotides, the CDR3 is TGTGCCAGCAGCGCCGGGAGGACCGGGGAGCTGTTTTTT. Its protein product is CASSAGRTGELFF.

V and J are TRBV7-2 and TRBJ2-5, with 8 nucleotides matching TRBD2. V lost 6 bases and J lost 4; bases outside the gene matches: 10. This CDR3 has 15 amino acids. In germline, CDR1 is SGHTA, CDR2 FQGNSA. The CDR3 region is CASSLLRGVGETQYF. As DNA, the CDR3 is TGTGCCAGCAGTTTGTTGCGGGGGGTCGGAGAGACCCAGTACTTC.